A selection of T cell receptor beta chains follows, all from one sample in a study of T cells in Graves' hyperthyroidism and ophthalmopathy. In TCRdb, the multiplex PCR reads were re-called with MiXCR into one record per CDR3 protein. The sample includes under 400,000 distinct CDR3 sequences, 15% to 20% of them seen just once. The specimen sequenced was blood. The receptor set was obtained from a middle-aged woman with Graves' ophthalmopathy. The CDR3 runs from the conserved cysteine through the conserved F or W. Each record gives: V gene, clone size, J gene, D gene, CDR3 protein, CDR3 DNA. The D gene is left open where the match is weak. The size entry is marked missing in some rows and otherwise reads once, few, many or a size class.

>TRBV6-2/TRBV6-3|-|TRBJ2-5|-
CASRLGRETQYF
TGTGCCAGCAGGCTAGGGCGGGAGACCCAGTACTTC
>TRBV19|many|TRBJ1-1|-
CASSPGYTEAFF
TGTGCCAGTAGTCCAGGGTACACTGAAGCTTTCTTT
>TRBV2|many|TRBJ2-2|-
CASSPWDDTGELFF
TGTGCCAGCAGCCCCTGGGACGACACCGGGGAGCTGTTTTTT
>TRBV5-5|few|TRBJ2-5|TRBD2
CASSWGLAGQETQYF
TGTGCCAGCAGCTGGGGACTAGCGGGGCAAGAGACCCAGTACTTC
>TRBV6-1|many|TRBJ1-2|-
CASSEAQGLGYTF
TGTGCCAGCAGTGAAGCGCAGGGCCTTGGCTACACCTTC
>TRBV5-1|few|TRBJ2-5|TRBD2
CASSLSAGGEETQYF
TGCGCCAGCAGCTTGTCGGCGGGAGGGGAAGAGACCCAGTACTTC
>TRBV3-1|-|TRBJ2-5|-
CASSQDMSGVRRETQYF
TGTGCCAGCAGCCAAGATATGTCGGGGGTAAGGAGGGAGACCCAGTACTTC
>TRBV27|many|TRBJ1-2|TRBD1
CASSFGTVGGYTF
TGTGCCAGCAGTTTCGGGACAGTGGGAGGCTACACCTTC
>TRBV28|many|TRBJ1-1|-
CASSWVLKANTEAFF
TGTGCCAGCAGTTGGGTTTTAAAGGCGAACACTGAAGCTTTCTTT
>TRBV6-5|-|TRBJ2-5|-
CASSYSNRRETQYF
TGTGCCAGCAGTTACTCGAATCGTCGTGAGACCCAGTACTTC
>TRBV6-4|many|TRBJ2-7|TRBD2
CASRTRTGVGLAGTNYEQYF
TGTGCCAGCAGGACCCGGACGGGGGTAGGGCTAGCGGGCACCAACTACGAGCAGTACTTC
>TRBV2|many|TRBJ1-1|-
CASRIRTGDTEAFF
TGTGCCAGCAGGATCAGAACGGGGGACACTGAAGCTTTCTTT
>TRBV15|many|TRBJ2-7|-
CATSSPLGGSDEQYF
TGTGCCACCAGCAGTCCCCTAGGGGGTAGCGACGAGCAGTACTTC
>TRBV15|many|TRBJ2-7|-
CATSYRTAVRGEQYF
TGTGCCACCAGCTACAGGACTGCAGTGAGGGGGGAGCAGTACTTC
>TRBV24-1|few|TRBJ2-2|-
CATSDPGTGTNTGELFF
TGTGCCACCAGTGATCCCGGGACGGGGACGAACACCGGGGAGCTGTTTTTT
>TRBV7-2|many|TRBJ1-5|-
CASSLKGGPPGSQHF
TGTGCCAGCAGCTTGAAAGGAGGGCCGCCAGGGTCCCAGCATTTT
>TRBV28|many|TRBJ2-7|-
CASSLGTLSYEQYF
TGTGCCAGCAGTTTAGGGACTCTATCCTACGAGCAGTACTTC
>TRBV20-1|many|TRBJ2-7|-
CSARDRVPSGLSYEQYF
TGCAGTGCTAGGGACAGGGTACCTAGCGGTCTATCCTACGAGCAGTACTTC
>TRBV7-2|many|TRBJ1-6|-
CASSLVLDRLNSPLHF
TGTGCCAGCAGCTTAGTTTTGGACCGACTGAATTCACCCCTCCACTTT
>TRBV14|many|TRBJ2-7|-
CASSQGSWRYEQYF
TGTGCCAGCAGCCAAGGGAGTTGGAGATACGAGCAGTACTTC
>TRBV19|few|TRBJ2-5|TRBD1
CASSVPGQGSQETQYF
TGTGCCAGTAGTGTACCGGGACAGGGGTCTCAAGAGACCCAGTACTTC
>TRBV5-1|many|TRBJ2-7|TRBD2
CASSYSAGGVYEQYF
TGCGCCAGCAGCTACTCAGCGGGAGGGGTATACGAGCAGTACTTC
>TRBV6-2/TRBV6-3|many|TRBJ2-7|-
CASSYSRLNSYEQYF
TGTGCCAGCAGTTACTCGCGGCTGAACTCCTACGAGCAGTACTTC
>TRBV29-1|many|TRBJ2-7|TRBD1
CSGTVGTGDHEQYF
TGCAGTGGGACCGTGGGGACAGGGGACCACGAGCAGTACTTC
>TRBV6-1|few|TRBJ1-1|-
CASGSVSGREAFF
TGTGCCAGCGGGAGCGTATCAGGCCGTGAAGCTTTCTTT